The rows below give T cell receptor beta chains drawn from one sample of a study of T cells in Graves' hyperthyroidism and ophthalmopathy. TCRdb reprocessed the multiplex PCR reads via MiXCR and lists one record per CDR3 protein. The table has some 690,000 distinct CDR3 sequences, roughly 17% seen once; the top ten hold less than 20%. Sequencing used blood. The source is a man between 45 and 60 years old with Graves' hyperthyroidism. Both conserved end residues are part of each CDR3. D genes are given only for firm matches. Only some rows state a clone size, as once, few, many or a class for expanded clones.

>TRBJ2-3|-|TRBV7-2|many
CASSLGPSRDTQYF
TGTGCCAGCAGCTTAGGGCCTTCGAGAGATACGCAGTATTTT
>TRBJ2-1|TRBD2|TRBV20-1|many
CSARHLVLLADPKKDNEQFF
TGCAGTGCTAGACACCTCGTCCTTCTAGCGGACCCTAAGAAAGACAATGAGCAGTTCTTC
>TRBJ1-1|-|TRBV30|few
CAWSVLRSAFF
TGTGCCTGGAGTGTACTCAGGTCGGCTTTCTTT
>TRBJ2-3|-|TRBV11-1|few
CASSLPGHEVTQYF
TGTGCCAGCAGCTTACCGGGACACGAAGTCACGCAGTATTTT
>TRBJ2-3|-|TRBV27|many
CASSSYDGGDTQYF
TGTGCCAGCAGTTCTTACGACGGGGGAGATACGCAGTATTTT
>TRBJ2-2|TRBD1|TRBV9|-
CASSAPGGPGELFF
TGTGCCAGCAGCGCTCCAGGGGGCCCCGGGGAGCTGTTTTTT
>TRBJ1-2|-|TRBV30|few
CAWGTGTTAGYGYTF
TGTGCCTGGGGAACCGGGACGACAGCCGGCTATGGCTACACCTTC
>TRBJ2-1|-|TRBV10-1|many
CASSGALYNEQFF
TGCGCCAGCAGCGGCGCCCTCTACAATGAGCAGTTCTTC
>TRBJ2-3|-|TRBV6-1|-
CASIGNADTQYF
TGTGCCAGCATCGGGAACGCAGATACGCAGTATTTT
>TRBJ2-7|TRBD2|TRBV19|-
CASSIGLADEQYF
TGTGCCAGTAGTATCGGACTAGCGGACGAGCAGTACTTC
>TRBJ2-2|-|TRBV2|many
CASSGDTGELFF
TGTGCCAGCAGCGGGGACACCGGGGAGCTGTTTTTT